The clone carrying this TCR beta chain has a single count. This specimen comes from a study of blood T cell repertoires in COVID-19. Study-level background: Sites across the United States, Italy and Spain contributed samples from acute and convalescent COVID-19. T cells, B-cell-depleted T cells, or PBMCs provided the cDNA or gDNA that served as material.

As originally analysed: From reference gene primer amplification, estimates of nucleated cell counts were derived. Some clones are missing from TCRdb's copy, which holds only in-frame ones; the method was immunoSEQ multiplex PCR. From that table come the V and J calls and clone size; the DNA was used to work out D and trimming. The sample has tens of thousands of clones; about 89% are singletons. The CDR3 consists of 14 residues. V lost 2 bases and J lost 7; bases outside the gene matches: 7. The germline CDR1 and CDR2 sequences are KGHDR and SFDVKD. This sequence was found in a human donor in a cohort sampled during active COVID-19. The chain combines TRBV24-1 with TRBJ2-7, with TRBD1 identical over 7 bases. The sample consisted of peripheral blood. CDR3 in amino acids: CATSDSPSTGEQYF. The CDR3 nucleotides read TGTGCCACCAGTGATTCGCCCTCGACAGGGGAGCAGTACTTC.